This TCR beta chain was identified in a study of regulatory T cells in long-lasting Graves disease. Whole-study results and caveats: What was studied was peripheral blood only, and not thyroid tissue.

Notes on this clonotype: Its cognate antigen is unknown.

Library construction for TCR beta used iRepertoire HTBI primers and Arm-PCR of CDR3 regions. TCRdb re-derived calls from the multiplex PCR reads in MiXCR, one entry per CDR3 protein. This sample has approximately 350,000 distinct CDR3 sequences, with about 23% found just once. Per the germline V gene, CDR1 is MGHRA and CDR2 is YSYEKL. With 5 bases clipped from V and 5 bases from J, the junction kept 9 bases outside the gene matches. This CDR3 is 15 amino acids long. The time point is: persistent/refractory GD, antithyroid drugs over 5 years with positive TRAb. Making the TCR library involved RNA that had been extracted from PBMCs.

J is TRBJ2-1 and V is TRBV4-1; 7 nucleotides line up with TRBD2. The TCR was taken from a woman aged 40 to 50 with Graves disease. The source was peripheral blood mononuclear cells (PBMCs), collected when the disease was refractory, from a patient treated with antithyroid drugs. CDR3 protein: CASSLPTSRNNEQFF. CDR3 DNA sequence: TGCGCCAGCAGCTTACCGACTAGCAGAAACAATGAGCAGTTCTTC.